Sequencing of this T cell receptor (beta chain) was carried out in a study of PD-L1 blockade in urothelial cancer. As for the study in general: Patients started atezolizumab in the mid-2010s, 1,200 mg intravenously every 3 weeks.

Spike-ins of synthetic TCR analog templates went into each PCR. The protocol was immunoSEQ multiplex PCR, while the TCRdb copy is restricted to in-frame clones and leaves out a portion. The data contain about 110,000 clones, about 85% of them singletons. Overall study results and limits: When measured at 3 weeks, tumor-associated blood clones expanded more in durable-benefit patients.

Note on this clone: Its antigen is currently unknown.

The CDR3 extends over 16 amino acids. The V call is TRBV21-1, the J call TRBJ1-4. TRBV21-1 has pseudogene status. The sequences come from PBMCs, collected around atezolizumab (anti-PD-L1) treatment. The sequence was obtained from a man aged 45-65 years with urothelial cancer. CDR3 protein: CASSKRGWSGNEKLFF. CDR3 sequence (DNA): TGTGCCAGCAGCAAACGCGGGTGGAGCGGTAATGAAAAACTGTTTTTT.